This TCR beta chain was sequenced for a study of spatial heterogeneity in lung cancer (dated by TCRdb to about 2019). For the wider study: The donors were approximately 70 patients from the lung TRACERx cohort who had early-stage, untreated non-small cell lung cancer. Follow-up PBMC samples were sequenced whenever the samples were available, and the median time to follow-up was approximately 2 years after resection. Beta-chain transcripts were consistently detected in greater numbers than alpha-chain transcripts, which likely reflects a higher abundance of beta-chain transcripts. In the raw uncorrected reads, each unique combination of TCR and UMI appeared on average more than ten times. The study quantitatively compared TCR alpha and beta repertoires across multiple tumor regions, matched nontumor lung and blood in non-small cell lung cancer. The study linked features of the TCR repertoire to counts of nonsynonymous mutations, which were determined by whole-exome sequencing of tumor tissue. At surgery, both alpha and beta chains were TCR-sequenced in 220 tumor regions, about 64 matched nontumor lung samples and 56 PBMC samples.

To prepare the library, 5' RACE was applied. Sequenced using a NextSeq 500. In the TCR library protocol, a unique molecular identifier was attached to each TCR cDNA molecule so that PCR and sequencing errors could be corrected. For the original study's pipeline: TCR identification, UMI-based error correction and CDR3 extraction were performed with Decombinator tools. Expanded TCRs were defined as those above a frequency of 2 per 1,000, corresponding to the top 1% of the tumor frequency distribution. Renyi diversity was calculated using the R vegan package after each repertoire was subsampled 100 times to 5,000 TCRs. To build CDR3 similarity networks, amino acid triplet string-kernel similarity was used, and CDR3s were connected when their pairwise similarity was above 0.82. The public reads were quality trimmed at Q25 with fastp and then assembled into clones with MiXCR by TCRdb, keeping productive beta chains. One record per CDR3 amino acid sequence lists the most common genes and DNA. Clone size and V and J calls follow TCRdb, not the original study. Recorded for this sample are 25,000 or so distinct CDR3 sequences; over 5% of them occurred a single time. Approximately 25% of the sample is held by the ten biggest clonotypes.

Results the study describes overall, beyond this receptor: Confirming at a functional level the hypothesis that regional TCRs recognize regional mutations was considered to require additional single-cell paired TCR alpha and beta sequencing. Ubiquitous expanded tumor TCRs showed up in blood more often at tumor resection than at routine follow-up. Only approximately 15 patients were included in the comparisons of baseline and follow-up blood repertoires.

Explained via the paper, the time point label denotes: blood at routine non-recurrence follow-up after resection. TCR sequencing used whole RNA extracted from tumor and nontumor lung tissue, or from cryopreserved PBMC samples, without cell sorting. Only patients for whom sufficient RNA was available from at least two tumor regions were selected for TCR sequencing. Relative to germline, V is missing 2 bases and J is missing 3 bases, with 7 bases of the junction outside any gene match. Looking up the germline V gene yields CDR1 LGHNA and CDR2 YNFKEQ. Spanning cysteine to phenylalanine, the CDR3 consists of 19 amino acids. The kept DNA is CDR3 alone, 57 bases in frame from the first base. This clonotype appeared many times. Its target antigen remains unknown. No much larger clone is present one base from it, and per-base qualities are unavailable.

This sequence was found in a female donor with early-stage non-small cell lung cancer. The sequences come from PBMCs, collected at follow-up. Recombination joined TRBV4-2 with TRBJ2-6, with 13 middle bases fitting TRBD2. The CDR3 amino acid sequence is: CASSQLLAGGPDGANVLTF. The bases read TGTGCCAGCAGCCAACTACTAGCGGGGGGGCCTGATGGGGCCAACGTCCTGACTTTC.